These 22 T cell receptor beta chains share one sample of origin, sequenced in a study of blood T cell repertoires in COVID-19. Assay used: immunoSEQ multiplex PCR; TCRdb lists only in-frame clones, some missing. Here the sample spans over 300,000 clones, about nine tenths being singletons. Sequencing input: PBMCs or T cells enriched from blood (not recorded which). All receptors come from a woman in her 40s who had recovered from COVID-19.

The chain carries TRBV2 and TRBJ1-2, with 8 bases matching TRBD1. The CDR3 totals 14 residues. Germline values: CDR1 SNHLY, CDR2 FYNNEI. The junction had 3 bases not matched to a gene; V was cut back by 2 bases and J by 4 bases. This chain's CDR3 is CASSERGTGYGYTF. In DNA, the CDR3 is TGTGCCAGCAGTGAAAGGGGGACAGGCTATGGCTACACCTTC.

V gene TRBV7-2 combines with J gene TRBJ2-7; 8 positions match TRBD2. From germline, CDR1 is SGHTA and CDR2 FQGNSA. The CDR3 consists of 15 residues. The V segment lost 5 bases and the J segment 5 bases; nucleotides outside the gene matches: 11. DNA for the CDR3: TGTGCCAGCAGCCCAGAAGGGACTAGGGCCCACGAGCAGTACTTC. Protein sequence: CASSPEGTRAHEQYF.

This clone showed up just once. V usage is TRBV6-1 and J usage is TRBJ2-7, with TRBD2 matching 9 bases. From germline, CDR1 is MNHNS and CDR2 SASEGT. The CDR3 is 16 residues long. The junction had 12 bases not matched to a gene; V was cut back by 3 bases and J by 6 bases. The CDR3 sequence: CASSEGAGGPPIEQYF. CDR3 coding DNA: TGTGCCAGCAGTGAGGGAGCGGGAGGACCGCCTATCGAGCAGTACTTC.

The chain carries TRBV11-3 and TRBJ1-1, with 8 nucleotides matching TRBD1. From germline, CDR1 is SGHNT and CDR2 YENEEA. This CDR3 has 16 residues. J lost 6 bases, V lost 4 bases, and 13 bases had no gene match. The DNA for the CDR3 is TGTGCCAGCAGCTCGCATCGTCAGGGGGCGAATCCTGAAGCTTTCTTT. It translates to CASSSHRQGANPEAFF. Filled out from reference TRBV11-3 and TRBJ1-1, the complete variable domain reads EAGVVQSPRYKIIEKKQPVAFWCNPISGHNTLYWYLQNLGQGPELLIRYENEEAVDDSQLPKDRFSAERLKGVDSTLKIQPAELGDSAVYLCASSSHRQGANPEAFFGQGTRLTVV.

V gene TRBV5-5 combines with J gene TRBJ1-2; 9 nucleotides align to TRBD1. V lost 2 bases to trimming and J lost 6 bases; unmatched junction nucleotides: 11. Germline CDR1 SGHKS, CDR2 YYEKEE (reference sequence). This CDR3 comprises 16 residues. CDR3 in amino acids: CASSFTGTGWSDGYTF. CDR3 nucleotide sequence: TGTGCCAGCAGCTTCACCGGGACAGGGTGGTCCGATGGCTACACCTTC.

This rearrangement joins TRBV7-3 to TRBJ2-3; TRBD2 agrees at 8 bases. The junction had 10 bases not matched to a gene; V was cut back by 5 bases and J by 6 bases. This CDR3 is 15 amino acids long. CDR1 is SGHTA and CDR2 is FQGTGA in the germline V gene. CDR3 sequence: CASSREGGMADTQYF. DNA for the CDR3: TGTGCCAGCAGCCGGGAGGGGGGTATGGCGGATACGCAGTATTTT.

The CDR3 region is CASSYTSGRDEKLFF. In nucleotides, the CDR3 is TGTGCCAGCAGTTACACCTCCGGGAGAGATGAAAAACTGTTTTTT. The genes are TRBV6-5 and TRBJ1-4; D unclear. Germline CDR1 reads MNHEY; CDR2 reads SVGAGI. V shed 2 bases and J shed 6 bases, with 13 bases lying between them. The CDR3 totals 15 residues.

This chain joins TRBV3-1 (or the pseudogene TRBV3-2) and TRBJ2-1; 12 nucleotides line up with TRBD2. V lost 6 bases and J lost 6; bases outside the gene matches: 9. In germline, CDR1 is LGHDT, CDR2 YNNKEL (reference sequence). The CDR3 spans 16 residues. CDR3 nucleotide sequence: TGTGCCAGCAGAGGGACTAGCGGGCGAGGGGGCAATGAGCAGTTCTTC. Protein product: CASRGTSGRGGNEQFF.

Here the CDR3 reads CAIELAGGREQFF. CDR3 nucleotides: TGTGCCATCGAATTAGCGGGGGGCCGTGAGCAGTTCTTC. This chain uses TRBV6-4 with TRBJ2-1; TRBD2 aligns across 10 bases. The germline V gene has CDR1 MRHNA and CDR2 SNTAGT. This CDR3 spans 13 amino acids. With 10 bases clipped from V and 9 bases from J, the junction kept 9 bases outside the gene matches.

Points on this clone: Different DNA sequences within this sample yield the same CDR3. The J gene is TRBJ1-1, the V gene TRBV19, with D possibly matching TRBD1 (5 bases). V was clipped by 3 bases and J by 0 bases, with 8 bases between them. Germline-derived CDR1 and CDR2 are LNHDA and SQIVND (reference sequence). The CDR3 is 14 residues long. This chain's CDR3 is CASSITGLNTEAFF. The CDR3 region has the DNA TGTGCCAGTAGTATCACAGGACTGAACACTGAAGCTTTCTTT.

The rearrangement links TRBV30 to TRBJ1-1; D might be TRBD1 (5 bases). The V end was cut by 5 bases, the J end by 4 bases, with 11 bases between. Germline lookup yields CDR1 GTSNPN and CDR2 SVGIG (reference sequence). The CDR3 totals 12 residues. CDR3 nucleotide sequence: TGTGCCTGGGACGGGGGTGGCACTGAAGCTTTCTTT. Residues: CAWDGGGTEAFF.

Written as DNA, the CDR3 is TGTGCCAGCAGTTTCGGGACAGCCAACTACGAGCAGTACTTC. It is translated as CASSFGTANYEQYF. This chain joins TRBV28 and TRBJ2-7; 7 bases map to TRBD1. The CDR3 totals 14 residues. In germline, CDR1 is MDHEN, CDR2 SYDVKM. Trimming cost V 3 bases and J 3 bases; bases outside gene matches: 5. The whole variable domain, remainder taken from reference TRBV28 and TRBJ2-7, is DVKVTQSSRYLVKRTGEKVFLECVQDMDHENMFWYRQDPGLGLRLIYFSYDVKMKEKGDIPEGYSVSREKKERFSLILESASTNQTSMYLCASSFGTANYEQYFGPGTRLTVT.

The sample holds one count of this clone. The chain is built from TRBV12-3 or TRBV12-4 and TRBJ1-1; 9 bases are shared with TRBD1. The CDR3 runs to 12 residues. After removal of 4 bases from V and 11 bases from J, the junction contained 5 bases not matched to a gene. The CDR3: CASSWGTGKAFF. The CDR3 DNA sequence: TGTGCCAGCAGTTGGGGGACAGGGAAGGCTTTCTTT.

The chain uses TRBV5-1 and TRBJ2-5; 9 positions agree with TRBD2. Trimming at V came to 4 bases and at J to 4 bases, leaving 17 bases not matched to a gene. Germline CDR1 is SGHRS and CDR2 is YFSETQ. There are 18 residues in the CDR3. The CDR3 protein is CASSPGVAGVAVRETQYF. In DNA form, the CDR3 reads TGCGCCAGCAGCCCGGGGGTAGCGGGAGTTGCGGTGAGAGAGACCCAGTACTTC. The variable domain in full, with the rest retrieved from reference TRBV5-1 and TRBJ2-5, is KAGVTQTPRYLIKTRGQQVTLSCSPISGHRSVSWYQQTPGQGLQFLFEYFSETQRNKGNFPGRFSGRQFSNSRSEMNVSTLELGDSALYLCASSPGVAGVAVRETQYFGPGTRLLVL.

V and J are TRBV7-2 and TRBJ2-1; no firm D call. Per germline, CDR1 SGHTA and CDR2 FQGNSA. The CDR3 totals 13 residues. V lost 5 bases and J 9 bases, leaving 14 bases between the germline ends. CDR3 region: CASSLRSFGEQFF. The CDR3 coding sequence is TGTGCCAGCAGCCTTAGATCATTCGGTGAGCAGTTCTTC.

This clone was seen just once. The chain joins TRBV4-3 to TRBJ2-5, with a tentative D call TRBD1 (7 bases). This CDR3 is 15 amino acids long. Between the trimmed V and J ends, which lost 0 bases and 2 bases, there was a span of 10 bases. Germline V gene data show CDR1 as LGHNA and CDR2 as YSLEER. The CDR3 here is CASSQDPGGQETQYF. The CDR3 nucleotides are TGCGCCAGCAGCCAAGACCCAGGGGGGCAAGAGACCCAGTACTTC.

This clone turned up a few times. The chain links TRBV19 to TRBJ2-3, with 11 bases identical to TRBD1. Germline CDR1 reads LNHDA; CDR2 reads SQIVND (reference sequence). This CDR3 is built from 16 residues. With 5 bases clipped from V and 6 bases from J, the junction kept 10 bases outside the gene matches. The DNA for the CDR3 is TGTGCCAGTAGTTCCCCCCGGACAGGGGGCTTGGATACGCAGTATTTT. Protein sequence: CASSSPRTGGLDTQYF.

This clone was seen only once. The sample carries other DNA sequences with the same CDR3. The V gene is TRBV7-3, the J gene TRBJ2-7, with TRBD2 matching 9 bases. CDR1 SGHTA and CDR2 FQGTGA come from the germline V gene. The CDR3 is 13 amino acids. Losses at the gene ends were 3 bases for V and 4 bases for J; bases not matched to a gene: 1. Here the CDR3 reads CASSLAGGYEQYF. The DNA for the CDR3 is TGTGCCAGCAGCTTGGCGGGGGGGTACGAGCAGTACTTC.

This rearrangement joins TRBV7-2 to TRBJ2-1; D perhaps matches TRBD2 (6 bases). Per germline, CDR1 SGHTA and CDR2 FQGNSA. V dropped 3 bases and J dropped 8 bases, with 14 bases sitting between them. CDR3 size: 14 residues. DNA of the CDR3: TGTGCCAGCAGCTTCGCGGGGAGACAAGATGAGCAGTTCTTC. Its protein product is CASSFAGRQDEQFF.

V usage is TRBV18 and J usage is TRBJ1-1, with unresolved D. The germline V gene encodes CDR1 KGHSH and CDR2 LQKENI. The CDR3 is 11 residues long. Trimming stripped 6 bases from V and 3 bases from J, with 5 bases between. The CDR3 is CASSPDTEAFF. The CDR3 DNA is TGTGCCAGCTCCCCCGACACTGAAGCTTTCTTT.

The V gene is TRBV19, the J gene TRBJ2-1; tentative D call: TRBD2 (7 bases). Germline CDR1 reads LNHDA; CDR2 reads SQIVND (reference sequence). The CDR3 runs 16 residues. Trimming took off 6 bases at V and 3 bases at J, with 18 bases between the two ends. The CDR3 here is CASRPEGRGLYNEQFF. The CDR3 nucleotides are TGTGCCAGTAGACCCGAGGGGCGGGGGCTCTACAATGAGCAGTTCTTC.

A few counts support this clone. The rearrangement joins TRBV28 to TRBJ2-7; 7 bases fit TRBD1. The trim removed 6 bases at V and 4 bases at J, leaving 6 bases unmatched. Germline V gene sequence: CDR1 MDHEN, CDR2 SYDVKM. The CDR3 runs to 13 residues. CDR3 loop: CASSLTGVYEQYF. In nucleotides, the CDR3 is TGTGCCAGCAGCCTAACAGGGGTATACGAGCAGTACTTC.